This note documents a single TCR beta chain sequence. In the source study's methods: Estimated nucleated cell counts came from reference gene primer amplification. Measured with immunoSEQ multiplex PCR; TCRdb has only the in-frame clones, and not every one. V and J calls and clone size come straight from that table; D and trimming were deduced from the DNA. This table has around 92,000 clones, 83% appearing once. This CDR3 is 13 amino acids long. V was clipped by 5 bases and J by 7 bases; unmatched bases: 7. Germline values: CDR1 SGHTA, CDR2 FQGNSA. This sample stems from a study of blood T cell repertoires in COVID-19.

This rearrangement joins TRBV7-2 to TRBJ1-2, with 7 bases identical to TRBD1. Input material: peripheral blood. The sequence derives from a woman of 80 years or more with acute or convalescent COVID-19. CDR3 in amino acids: CASSPDRDRGYTF. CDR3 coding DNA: TGTGCCAGCAGCCCCGACAGGGACCGTGGCTACACCTTC.